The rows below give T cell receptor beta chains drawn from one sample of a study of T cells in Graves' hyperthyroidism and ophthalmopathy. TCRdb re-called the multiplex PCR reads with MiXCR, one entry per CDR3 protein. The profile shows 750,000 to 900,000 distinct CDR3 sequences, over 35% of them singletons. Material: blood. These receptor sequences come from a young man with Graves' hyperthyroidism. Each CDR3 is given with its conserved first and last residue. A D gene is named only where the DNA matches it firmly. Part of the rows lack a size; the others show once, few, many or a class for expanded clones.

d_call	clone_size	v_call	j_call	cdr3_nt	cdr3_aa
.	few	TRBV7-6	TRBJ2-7	TGTGCCAGCAGCTTATTCCCGACCGGCATCTACGAGCAGTACTTC	CASSLFPTGIYEQYF
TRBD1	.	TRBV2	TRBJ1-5	TGTGCCAGCAGTGGACAGACAGGGAATCAGCCCCAGCATTTT	CASSGQTGNQPQHF
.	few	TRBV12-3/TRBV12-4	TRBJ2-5	TGTGCCAGCAGTGCCTTCCAGGGACCCCAGTACTTC	CASSAFQGPQYF
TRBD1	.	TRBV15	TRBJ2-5	TGTGCCACCAGCCCTAGACAGGGGCTAGGAGAGACCCAGTACTTC	CATSPRQGLGETQYF
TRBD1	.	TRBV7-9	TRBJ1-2	TGTGCCAGCAGCTCGGACAGGGACTCTGGAAACACCTTC	CASSSDRDSGNTF
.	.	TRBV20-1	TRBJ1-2	TGCAGTGCTGCTTCGACAGACCACTATGGCTACACCTTC	CSAASTDHYGYTF
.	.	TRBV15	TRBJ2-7	TGTGCCACCAGCAGTTCCGATGGACAGGAGCAGTACTTC	CATSSSDGQEQYF
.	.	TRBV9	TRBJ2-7	TGTGCCAGCAGCGTAGTTCCCCGGACCCCTTTGGGCGAGCAGTACTTC	CASSVVPRTPLGEQYF
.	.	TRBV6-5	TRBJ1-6	TGTGCCAGCAGTTACTCAGTACAGGGAGGAAAATCACCCCTCCACTTT	CASSYSVQGGKSPLHF
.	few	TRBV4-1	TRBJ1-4	TGCGCCAGCAGCCTCATTGAGGAAAAACTGTTTTTT	CASSLIEEKLFF
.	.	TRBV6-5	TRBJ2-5	TGTGCCAGCAGTTCGTCCGGCGGGACGCTAGAGACCCAGTACTTC	CASSSSGGTLETQYF
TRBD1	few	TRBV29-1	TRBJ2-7	TGCAGCGTTGCGGGACAGGGGTCCTACGAGCAGTACTTC	CSVAGQGSYEQYF
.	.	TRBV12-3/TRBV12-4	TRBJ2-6	TGTGCCAGCAGTCTGCGAATGGGGCTCGGGATTCACTCTGGGGCCAACGTCCTGACTTTC	CASSLRMGLGIHSGANVLTF
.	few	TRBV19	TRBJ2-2	TGTGCCAGTACCCGCGACAAAATCGCCGGGGAGCTGTTTTTT	CASTRDKIAGELFF
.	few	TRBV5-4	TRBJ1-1	TGTGCCAGCAGCTCAAGTCAGGGTGCCGAGGCTTTCTTT	CASSSSQGAEAFF